The clone carrying this T cell receptor beta chain was seen a few times. Its antigen remains unknown. These data are taken from a study of T cells in Graves' hyperthyroidism and ophthalmopathy. Points from the study as a whole: Most thyroid clonotypes that were expanded above 0.001 also turned up in blood. Ophthalmopathy could be told apart from stable hyperthyroidism with a 13 V-J model.

What was amplified from RNA transcripts were TCR beta CDR3 regions. First-round RT-PCR with HTBI primers amplified the TCR CDR3 region. MiXCR was run by TCRdb on the multiplex PCR reads, yielding one entry per CDR3 protein. The table includes around 560,000 distinct CDR3 sequences, over 15% detected once. CDR1 and CDR2 from the germline V gene are SGHAT and FQNNGV. Deletions cut 3 bases from V and 3 bases from J, with 12 bases between. The CDR3 runs 15 residues. Cells are PBMCs isolated from roughly 9.2 ml of fresh blood. This rearrangement joins TRBV11-2 to TRBJ2-1; D tentatively fits TRBD1 or TRBD2 (5 bases each). Sequenced: blood. This sequence was found in a woman between 18 and 29 years old with Graves' hyperthyroidism. The CDR3 sequence: CASSFRDLLYNEQFF. The CDR3 DNA follows: TGTGCCAGCAGCTTCCGGGACCTCCTCTACAATGAGCAGTTCTTC.